This TCR beta chain was sequenced in a study of cytomegalovirus exposure and HLA in healthy donors. This CDR3 comprises 14 residues. Germline trimming cut 0 bases from V and 5 bases from J; bases unmatched to any gene: 3. CDR1 and CDR2 from the germline V gene are SGDLS and YYNGEE. Study results and caveats: Most of the TCR beta V segments (in an earlier analysis) were productive either about 87% or about 30% of the time.

On this clone itself: Its specificity is unknown.

Amplification used 60 Vbeta primers and 13 Jbeta primers. As processed by the authors: Counted up in a later analysis, unique TCR beta chains came to approximately 77 million, with about 9.9 million shared. Sequencing was performed with immunoSEQ multiplex PCR; in TCRdb, only in-frame clones are kept and a portion is missing. For V, J and clone size, that table is used; D and trimming come from the DNA. Among about 97,000 clones listed, roughly four fifths were seen once. The sequence derives from a man aged 40-50 years in good health and CMV-seropositive. The chain combines TRBV9 with TRBJ2-5; TRBD2 agrees at 8 bases. The sequenced sample was PBMCs. As DNA, the CDR3 is TGTGCCAGCAGCGTAGTCGGGGGGGGCGAGACCCAGTACTTC. Translated: CASSVVGGGETQYF. Full variable domain (rest looked up from reference TRBV9 and TRBJ2-5): DSGVTQTPKHLITATGQRVTLRCSPRSGDLSVYWYQQSLDQGLQFLIQYYNGEERAKGNILERFSAQQFPDLHSELNLSSLELGDSALYFCASSVVGGGETQYFGPGTRLLVL.